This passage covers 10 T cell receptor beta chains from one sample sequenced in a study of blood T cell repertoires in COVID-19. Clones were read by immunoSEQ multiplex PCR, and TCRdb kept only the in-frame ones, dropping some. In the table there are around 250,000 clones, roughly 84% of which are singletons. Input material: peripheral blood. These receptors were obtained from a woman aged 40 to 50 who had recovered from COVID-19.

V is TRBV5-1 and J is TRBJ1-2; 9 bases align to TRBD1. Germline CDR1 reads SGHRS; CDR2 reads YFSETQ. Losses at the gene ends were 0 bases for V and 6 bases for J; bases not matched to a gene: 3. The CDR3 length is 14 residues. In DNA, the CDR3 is TGCGCCAGCAGCTTGGGACAGGGGGTGGATGGCTACACCTTC. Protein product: CASSLGQGVDGYTF.

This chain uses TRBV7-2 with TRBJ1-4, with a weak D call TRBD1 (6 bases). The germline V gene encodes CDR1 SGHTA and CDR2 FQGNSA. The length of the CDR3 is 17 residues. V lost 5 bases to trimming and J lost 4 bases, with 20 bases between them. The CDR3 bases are TGTGCCAGCAGCCAGGGGACGGGAGGGAGCTTTAATGAAAAACTGTTTTTT. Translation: CASSQGTGGSFNEKLFF.

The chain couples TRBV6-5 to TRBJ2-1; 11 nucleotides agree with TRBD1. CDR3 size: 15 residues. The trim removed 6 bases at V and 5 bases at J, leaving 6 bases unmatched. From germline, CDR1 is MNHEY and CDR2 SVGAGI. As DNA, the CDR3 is TGTGCCAGCAGCGGGACAGGGGGTTGGAACAATGAGCAGTTCTTC. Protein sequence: CASSGTGGWNNEQFF.

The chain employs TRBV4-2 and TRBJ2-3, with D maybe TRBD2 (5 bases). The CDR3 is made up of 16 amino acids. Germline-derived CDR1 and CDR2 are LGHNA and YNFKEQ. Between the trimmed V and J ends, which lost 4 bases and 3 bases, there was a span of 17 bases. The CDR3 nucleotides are TGTGCCAGCAGCCCCACGGCCGGAGGTGATACAGATACGCAGTATTTT. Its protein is CASSPTAGGDTDTQYF.

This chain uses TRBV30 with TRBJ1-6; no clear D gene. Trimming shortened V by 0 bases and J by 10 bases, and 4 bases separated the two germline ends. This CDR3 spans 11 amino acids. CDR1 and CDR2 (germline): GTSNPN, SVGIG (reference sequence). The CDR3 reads CAWSVLSPLHF. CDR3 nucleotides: TGTGCCTGGAGTGTACTGTCACCCCTCCACTTT. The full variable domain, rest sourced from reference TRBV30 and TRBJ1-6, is SQTIHQWPATLVQPVGSPLSLECTVEGTSNPNLYWYRQAAGRGLQLLFYSVGIGQISSEVPQNLSASRPQDRQFILSSKKLLLSDSGFYLCAWSVLSPLHFGNGTRLTVT.

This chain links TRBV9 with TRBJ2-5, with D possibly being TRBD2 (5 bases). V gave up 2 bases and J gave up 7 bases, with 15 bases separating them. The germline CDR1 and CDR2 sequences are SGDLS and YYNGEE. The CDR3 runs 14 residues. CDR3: CASSVRDGVGTQYF. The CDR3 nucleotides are TGTGCCAGCAGCGTTCGAGACGGGGTAGGGACCCAGTACTTC.

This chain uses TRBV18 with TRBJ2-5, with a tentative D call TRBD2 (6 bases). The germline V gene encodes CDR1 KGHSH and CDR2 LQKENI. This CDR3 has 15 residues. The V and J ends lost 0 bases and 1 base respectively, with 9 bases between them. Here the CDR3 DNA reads TGTGCCAGCTCACCACCGGGGGGACGCCAAGAGACCCAGTACTTC. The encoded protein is CASSPPGGRQETQYF.

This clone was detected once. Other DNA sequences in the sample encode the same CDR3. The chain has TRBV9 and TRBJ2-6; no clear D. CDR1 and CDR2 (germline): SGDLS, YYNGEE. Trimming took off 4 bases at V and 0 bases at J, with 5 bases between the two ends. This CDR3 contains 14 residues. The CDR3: CASSTGSGANVLTF. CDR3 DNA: TGTGCCAGCAGCACCGGCTCTGGGGCCAACGTCCTGACTTTC.

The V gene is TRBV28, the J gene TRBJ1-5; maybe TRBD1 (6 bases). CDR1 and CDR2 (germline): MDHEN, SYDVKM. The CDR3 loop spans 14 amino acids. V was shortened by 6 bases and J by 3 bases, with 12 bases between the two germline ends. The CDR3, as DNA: TGTGCCAGCAGCTCCGGGACAAACAATCAGCCCCAGCATTTT. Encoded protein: CASSSGTNNQPQHF.

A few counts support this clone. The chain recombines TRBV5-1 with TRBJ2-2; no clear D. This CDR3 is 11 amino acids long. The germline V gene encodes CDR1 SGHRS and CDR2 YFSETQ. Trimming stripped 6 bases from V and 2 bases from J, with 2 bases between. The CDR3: CASTNTGELFF. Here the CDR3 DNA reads TGCGCCAGCACTAACACCGGGGAGCTGTTTTTT.